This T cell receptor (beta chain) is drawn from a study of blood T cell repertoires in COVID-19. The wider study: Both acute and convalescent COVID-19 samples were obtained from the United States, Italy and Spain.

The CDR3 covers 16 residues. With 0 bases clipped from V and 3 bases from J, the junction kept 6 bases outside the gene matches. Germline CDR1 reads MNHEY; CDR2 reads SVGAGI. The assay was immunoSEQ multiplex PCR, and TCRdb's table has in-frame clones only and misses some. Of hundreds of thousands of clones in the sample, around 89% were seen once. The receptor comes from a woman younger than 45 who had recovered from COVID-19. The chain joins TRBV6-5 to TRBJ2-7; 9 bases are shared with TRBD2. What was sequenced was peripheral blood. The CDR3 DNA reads TGTGCCAGCAGTTACTCGTCTAGCGGGGTAAACTACGAGCAGTACTTC. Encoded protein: CASSYSSSGVNYEQYF.